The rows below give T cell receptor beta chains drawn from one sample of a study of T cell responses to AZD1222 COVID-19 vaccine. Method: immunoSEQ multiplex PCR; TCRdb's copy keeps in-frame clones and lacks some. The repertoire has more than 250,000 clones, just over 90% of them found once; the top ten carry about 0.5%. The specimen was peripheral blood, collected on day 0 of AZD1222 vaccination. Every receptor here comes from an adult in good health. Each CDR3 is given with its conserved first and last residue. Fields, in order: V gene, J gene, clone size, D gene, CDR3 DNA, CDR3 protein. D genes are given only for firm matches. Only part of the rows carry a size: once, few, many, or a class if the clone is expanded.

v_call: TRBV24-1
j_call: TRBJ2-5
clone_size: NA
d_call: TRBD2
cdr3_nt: TGTGCCACCAGTGACCCGGGGGGGGAGACCCAGTACTTC
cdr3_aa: CATSDPGGETQYF

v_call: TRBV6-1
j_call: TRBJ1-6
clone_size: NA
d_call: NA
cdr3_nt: TGTGCCAGCAGTGAAGTCTGGGACCCAGAGGAGGCACCCCTCCACTTT
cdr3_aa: CASSEVWDPEEAPLHF

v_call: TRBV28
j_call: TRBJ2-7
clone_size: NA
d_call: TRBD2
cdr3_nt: TGTGCCAGCAGTATAGCGGGAGGGTCTCAGCACGAGCAGTACTTC
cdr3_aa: CASSIAGGSQHEQYF

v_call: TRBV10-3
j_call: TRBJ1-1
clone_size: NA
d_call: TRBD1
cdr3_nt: TGTGCCATCAGTGGAGGGACAGGTGAAGCTTTCTTT
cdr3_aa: CAISGGTGEAFF

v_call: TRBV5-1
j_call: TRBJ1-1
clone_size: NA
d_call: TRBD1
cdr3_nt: TGCGCCAGCAGCGCGCAGGGGGCCAGGAACACTGAAGCTTTCTTT
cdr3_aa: CASSAQGARNTEAFF

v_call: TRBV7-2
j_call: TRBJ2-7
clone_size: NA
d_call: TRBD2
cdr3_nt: TGTGCCAGCAGCCCAGGACTAGCGGGAGTATCCTACGAGCAGTACTTC
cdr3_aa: CASSPGLAGVSYEQYF

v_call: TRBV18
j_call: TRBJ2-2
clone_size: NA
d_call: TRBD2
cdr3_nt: TGTGCCAGCTCACCAGGGAGGGGGAACACCGGGGAGCTGTTTTTT
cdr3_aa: CASSPGRGNTGELFF

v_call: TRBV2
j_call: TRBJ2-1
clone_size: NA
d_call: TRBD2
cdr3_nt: TGTGCCAGCAGAGGGACTAGCGGGAGGAATGAGCAGTTCTTC
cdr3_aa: CASRGTSGRNEQFF

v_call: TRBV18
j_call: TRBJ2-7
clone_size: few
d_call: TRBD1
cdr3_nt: TGTGCCAGCTCACTGGGACAGGGGGTTGTCTACGAGCAGTACTTC
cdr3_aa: CASSLGQGVVYEQYF

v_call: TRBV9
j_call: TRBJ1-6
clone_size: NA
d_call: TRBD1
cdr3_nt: TGTGCCAGCAGCGAGACAGGGACGTATAATTCACCCCTCCACTTT
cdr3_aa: CASSETGTYNSPLHF

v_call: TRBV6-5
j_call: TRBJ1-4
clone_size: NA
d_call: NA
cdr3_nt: TGTGCCAGCGCCCGGGGGGTTAATGAAAAACTGTTTTTT
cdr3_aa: CASARGVNEKLFF

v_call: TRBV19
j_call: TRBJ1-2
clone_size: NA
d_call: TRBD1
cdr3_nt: TGTGCCAGTCACAGGGGAAGAGCTAACTATGGCTACACCTTC
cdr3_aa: CASHRGRANYGYTF

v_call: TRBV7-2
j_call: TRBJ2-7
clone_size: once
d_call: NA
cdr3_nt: TGTGCCAGCACCCCACCAGGGGCCGCAATACGGGAGCAGTACTTC
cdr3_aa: CASTPPGAAIREQYF

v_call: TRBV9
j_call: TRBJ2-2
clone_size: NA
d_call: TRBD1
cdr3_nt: TGTGCCAGCAGCGTAGCTCTTGGGACAGGGGTTTCCACCGGGGAGCTGTTTTTT
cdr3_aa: CASSVALGTGVSTGELFF

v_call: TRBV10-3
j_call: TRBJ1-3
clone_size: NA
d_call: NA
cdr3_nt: TGTGCCATCAGTGCCGGCGTCTCTGGAAACACCATATATTTT
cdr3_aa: CAISAGVSGNTIYF

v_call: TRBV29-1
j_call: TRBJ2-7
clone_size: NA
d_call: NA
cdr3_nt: TGCAGCGTCTGGGGGATCCGGGATAACTCCTACGAGCAGTACTTC
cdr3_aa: CSVWGIRDNSYEQYF

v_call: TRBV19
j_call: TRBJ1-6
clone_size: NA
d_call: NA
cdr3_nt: TGTGCCAGTAGTACCGGGACAAGTAATTCACCCCTCCACTTT
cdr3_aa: CASSTGTSNSPLHF

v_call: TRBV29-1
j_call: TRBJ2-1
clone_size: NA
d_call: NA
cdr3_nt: TGCAGCGTTCCTGATACTTCAACGGGCAATGAGCAGTTCTTC
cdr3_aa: CSVPDTSTGNEQFF

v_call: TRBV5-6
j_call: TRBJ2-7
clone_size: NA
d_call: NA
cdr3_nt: TGTGCCAGCAGCTTGGTAGGTTACGAGCAGTACTTC
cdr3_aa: CASSLVGYEQYF

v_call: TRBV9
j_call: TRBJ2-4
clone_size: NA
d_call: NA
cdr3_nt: TGTGCCAGCAGCGTAGAACCCAAAAACATTCAGTACTTC
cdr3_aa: CASSVEPKNIQYF

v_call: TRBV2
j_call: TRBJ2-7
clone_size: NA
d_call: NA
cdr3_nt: TGTGCCAGCGGGCGGGGCAGCGGAGGCGAGCAGTACTTC
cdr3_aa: CASGRGSGGEQYF

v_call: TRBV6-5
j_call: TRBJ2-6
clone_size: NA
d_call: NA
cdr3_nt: TGTGCCAGCAGGTTCCGCTCTGGGGCCAACGTCCTGACTTTC
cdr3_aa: CASRFRSGANVLTF

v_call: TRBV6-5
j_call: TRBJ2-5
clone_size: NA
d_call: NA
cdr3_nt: TGTGCCAGCTACACCGAGGGGAGGGAGACCCAGTACTTC
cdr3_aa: CASYTEGRETQYF

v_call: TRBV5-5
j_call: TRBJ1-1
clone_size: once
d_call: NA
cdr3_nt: TGTGCCAGCAGCTTGGAGGGCCAGAGCACTGAAGCTTTCTTT
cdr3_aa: CASSLEGQSTEAFF

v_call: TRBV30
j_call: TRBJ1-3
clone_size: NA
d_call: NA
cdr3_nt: TGTGCCTGGAGCTCCAGGGGCTCTGGAAACACCATATATTTT
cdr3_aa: CAWSSRGSGNTIYF

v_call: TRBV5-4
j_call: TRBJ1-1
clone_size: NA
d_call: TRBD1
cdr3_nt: TGTGCCAGCAGCTTAAGACAGGGGGGAATGAGGGCTTTCTTT
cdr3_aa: CASSLRQGGMRAFF

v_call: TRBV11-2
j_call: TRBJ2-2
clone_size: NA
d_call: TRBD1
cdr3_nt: TGTGCCAGCAGCCTCGGGACAGGGTGGGCCGGGGAGCTGTTTTTT
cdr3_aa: CASSLGTGWAGELFF

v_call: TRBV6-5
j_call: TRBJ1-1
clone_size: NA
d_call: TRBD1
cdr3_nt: TGTGCCAGCACTCCGGACAGGGCGAACACTGAAGCTTTCTTT
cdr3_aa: CASTPDRANTEAFF

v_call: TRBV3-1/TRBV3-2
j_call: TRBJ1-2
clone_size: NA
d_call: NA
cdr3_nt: TGTGCCAGCAGCCATGGTGAGGTTGGCTACACCTTC
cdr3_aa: CASSHGEVGYTF

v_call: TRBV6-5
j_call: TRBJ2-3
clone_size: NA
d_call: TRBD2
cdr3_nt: TGTGCCAGCAGTTTTCTAGCGGGAGGGACAGATACGCAGTATTTT
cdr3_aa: CASSFLAGGTDTQYF

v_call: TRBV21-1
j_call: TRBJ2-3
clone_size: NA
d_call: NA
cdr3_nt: TGTGCCAGCAGCAACCTACTCGGGACCTCGGCGTGCACAGATACGCAGTATTTT
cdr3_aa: CASSNLLGTSACTDTQYF

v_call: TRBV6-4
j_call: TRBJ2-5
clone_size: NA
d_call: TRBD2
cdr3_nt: TGTGCCAGCAGTGACACAGGACTAGTCCGGGAGACCCAGTACTTC
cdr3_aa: CASSDTGLVRETQYF

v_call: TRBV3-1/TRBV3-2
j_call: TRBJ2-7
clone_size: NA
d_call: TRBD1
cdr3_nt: TGTGCCAGCAGCTGGGGACAGGGAGGCGAGCAGTACTTC
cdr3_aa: CASSWGQGGEQYF

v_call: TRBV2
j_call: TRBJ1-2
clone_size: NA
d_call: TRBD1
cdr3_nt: TGTGCCAGCAGGCGGGGACAGGGGGGAGGCTACACCTTC
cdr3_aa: CASRRGQGGGYTF

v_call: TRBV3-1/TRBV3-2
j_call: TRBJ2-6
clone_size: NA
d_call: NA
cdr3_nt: TGTGCCAGCAGCCAAGTTCACTCTGGGGCCAACGTCCTGACTTTC
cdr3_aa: CASSQVHSGANVLTF

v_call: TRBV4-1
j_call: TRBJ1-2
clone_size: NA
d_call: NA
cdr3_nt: TGCGCCAGCAGCCAAGGGCAGGGGCAGTATGGCTACACCTTC
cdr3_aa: CASSQGQGQYGYTF

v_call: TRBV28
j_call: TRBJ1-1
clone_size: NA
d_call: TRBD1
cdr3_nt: TGTGCCAGCAGTTTAGCCACAGGGGGGGGCACTGAAGCTTTCTTT
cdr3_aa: CASSLATGGGTEAFF

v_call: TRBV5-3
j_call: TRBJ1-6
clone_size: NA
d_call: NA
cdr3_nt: TGTGCCAGAAGCATTTCCCGGTTGGACGGGAGCTCCTATAATTCACCCCTCCACTTT
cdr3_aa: CARSISRLDGSSYNSPLHF

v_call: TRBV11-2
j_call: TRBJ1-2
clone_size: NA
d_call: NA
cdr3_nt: TGTGCCAGCAGCTTAGATCGGAGGACAGAAGCTTATGGCTACACCTTC
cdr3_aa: CASSLDRRTEAYGYTF

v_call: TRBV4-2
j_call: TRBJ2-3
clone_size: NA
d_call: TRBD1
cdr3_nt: TGTGCCAGCAGCCCCCCAGGACAGGTTGGGCTGACAGATACGCAGTATTTT
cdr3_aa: CASSPPGQVGLTDTQYF

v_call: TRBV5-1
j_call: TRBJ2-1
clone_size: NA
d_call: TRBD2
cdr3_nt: TGCGCCCGCCGCCCGGGCGGGGGGCGGGGGAACCGGAATGAGCAGTTCTTC
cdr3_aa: CARRPGGGRGNRNEQFF

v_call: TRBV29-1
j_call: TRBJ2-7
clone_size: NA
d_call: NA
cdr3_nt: TGCAGCGTTGAAACCGCGGACTACGAGCAGTACTTC
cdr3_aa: CSVETADYEQYF

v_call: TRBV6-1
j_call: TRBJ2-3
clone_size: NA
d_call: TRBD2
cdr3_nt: TGTGCCAGCAGTGTAGTTTGGGCTAGCGGTTCCACAGATACGCAGTATTTT
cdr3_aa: CASSVVWASGSTDTQYF

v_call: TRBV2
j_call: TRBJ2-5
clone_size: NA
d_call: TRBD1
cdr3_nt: TGTGCCAGCAGTTGGGACAGGGGTGGAGAGACCCAGTACTTC
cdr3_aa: CASSWDRGGETQYF

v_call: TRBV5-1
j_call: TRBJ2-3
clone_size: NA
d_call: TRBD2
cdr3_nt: TGCGCCAGCAGCACCGGGACTAGCGGGGGGCCCCTAATCACAGATACGCAGTATTTT
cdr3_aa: CASSTGTSGGPLITDTQYF

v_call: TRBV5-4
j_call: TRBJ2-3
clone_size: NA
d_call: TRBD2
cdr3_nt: TGTGCCAGCAGCAAGACTAGCGGGAGATTCGGAGATACGCAGTATTTT
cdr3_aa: CASSKTSGRFGDTQYF

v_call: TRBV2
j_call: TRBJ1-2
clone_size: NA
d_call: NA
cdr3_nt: TGTGCCAGCGCCAGGGAAGACGGCTACACCTTC
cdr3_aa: CASAREDGYTF

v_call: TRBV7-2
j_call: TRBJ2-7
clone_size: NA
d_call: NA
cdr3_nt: TGTGCCAGCAGCTTAGGGGGGGCGCGCGCTACCTACGAGCAGTACTTC
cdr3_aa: CASSLGGARATYEQYF

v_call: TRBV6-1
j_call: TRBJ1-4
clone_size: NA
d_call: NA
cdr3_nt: TGTGCCAGCGTAGGAGAGTATAATGAAAAACTGTTTTTT
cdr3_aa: CASVGEYNEKLFF

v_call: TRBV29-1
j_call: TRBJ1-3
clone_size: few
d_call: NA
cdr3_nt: TGCAGCGCCTCACAGGAGTCGAACACCATATATTTT
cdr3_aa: CSASQESNTIYF

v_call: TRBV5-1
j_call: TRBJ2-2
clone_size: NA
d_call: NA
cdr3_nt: TGCGCCAGCAGCTTAGGGGGATCAGAGCTGTTTTTT
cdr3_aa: CASSLGGSELFF

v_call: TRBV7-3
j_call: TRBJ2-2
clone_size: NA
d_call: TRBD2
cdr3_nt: TGTGCCAGCAGCTCCCCGGCGGGAGGGGACACCGGGGAGCTGTTTTTT
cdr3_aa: CASSSPAGGDTGELFF

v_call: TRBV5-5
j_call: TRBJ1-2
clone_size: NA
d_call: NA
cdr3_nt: TGTGCCAGCAGCCCCTTTTCGGGTCGGTATGGCTACACCTTC
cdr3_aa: CASSPFSGRYGYTF

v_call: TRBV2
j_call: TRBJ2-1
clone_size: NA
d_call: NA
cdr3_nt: TGTGCCAGCAGGGAGATGGCTGTTAGGTACAATGAGCAGTTCTTC
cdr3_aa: CASREMAVRYNEQFF

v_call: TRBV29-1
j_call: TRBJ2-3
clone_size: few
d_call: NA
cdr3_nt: TGCAGCGTAGCCGTGGATACGCAGTATTTT
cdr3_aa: CSVAVDTQYF

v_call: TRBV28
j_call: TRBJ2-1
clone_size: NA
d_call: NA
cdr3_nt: TGTGCCAGCAGTTTACTAGCTAGGAATGAGCAGTTCTTC
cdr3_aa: CASSLLARNEQFF

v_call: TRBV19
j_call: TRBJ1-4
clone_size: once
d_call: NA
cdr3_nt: TGTGCCAGTAGCCGAGGGAGGGATCATGAAAAACTGTTTTTT
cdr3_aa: CASSRGRDHEKLFF

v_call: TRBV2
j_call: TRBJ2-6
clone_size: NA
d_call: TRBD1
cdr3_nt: TGTGCCAGCAGTGAACAGGGTCAGGGGGCTCCTGGGGCCAACGTCCTGACTTTC
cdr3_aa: CASSEQGQGAPGANVLTF

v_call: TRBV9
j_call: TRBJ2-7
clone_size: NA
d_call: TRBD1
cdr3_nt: TGTGCCAGCAGCGTAGCTCAGGGGGACGGCCACGAGCAGTACTTC
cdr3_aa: CASSVAQGDGHEQYF

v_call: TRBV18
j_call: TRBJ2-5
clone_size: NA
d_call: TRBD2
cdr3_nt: TGTGCCAGCTCGCTAGCGGGGGGTCTCCAAGAGACCCAGTACTTC
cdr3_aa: CASSLAGGLQETQYF